One sample yielded the 13 T cell receptor beta chains listed below, sequenced in a study of blood T cell repertoires in COVID-19. Clones were sequenced by immunoSEQ multiplex PCR, and TCRdb holds only the in-frame ones, with some missing. The sample lists approximately 100,000 clones, approximately 80% occurring once. Sequences were obtained from peripheral blood. The receptors shown here come from a human donor in a cohort sampled during active COVID-19.

The rearrangement joins TRBV5-1 to TRBJ2-2, with 10 bases identical to TRBD2. Germline CDR1 and CDR2: SGHRS and YFSETQ. Losses at the gene ends were 4 bases for V and 2 bases for J; bases not matched to a gene: 8. The CDR3 has 17 residues. The CDR3 loop reads CASSPGGLATNTGELFF. The CDR3 DNA sequence: TGCGCCAGCAGCCCGGGGGGACTAGCGACAAACACCGGGGAGCTGTTTTTT. Supplemented by reference TRBV5-1 and TRBJ2-2, the full variable domain reads KAGVTQTPRYLIKTRGQQVTLSCSPISGHRSVSWYQQTPGQGLQFLFEYFSETQRNKGNFPGRFSGRQFSNSRSEMNVSTLELGDSALYLCASSPGGLATNTGELFFGEGSRLTVL.

V and J are TRBV9 and TRBJ2-7; 10 bases fit TRBD2. V was pared by 4 bases and J by 3 bases, with 13 bases of the junction left unmatched. This CDR3 spans 17 amino acids. Germline V CDR1 and CDR2: SGDLS, YYNGEE. CDR3 protein: CASSTPSLAGEIYEQYF. The CDR3, as DNA: TGTGCCAGCAGCACTCCCTCCCTAGCGGGAGAGATCTACGAGCAGTACTTC. Full variable domain (remainder filled in from reference TRBV9 and TRBJ2-7): DSGVTQTPKHLITATGQRVTLRCSPRSGDLSVYWYQQSLDQGLQFLIQYYNGEERAKGNILERFSAQQFPDLHSELNLSSLELGDSALYFCASSTPSLAGEIYEQYFGPGTRLTVT.

The chain combines TRBV15 with TRBJ1-1; a weak D match, TRBD1 (5 bases). The V and J ends lost 1 base and 2 bases respectively, with 8 bases between them. The CDR3 length is 14 residues. CDR1 LNHNV and CDR2 YYDKDF come from the germline V gene (reference sequence). DNA of the CDR3: TGTGCCACCAGCAGAGGGGGGGTTAACACTGAAGCTTTCTTT. It encodes CATSRGGVNTEAFF.

The rearrangement links TRBV7-9 to TRBJ1-2; no clear D gene. Germline assignment: CDR1 SEHNR and CDR2 FQNEAQ (reference sequence). Trimming left V 5 bases short and J 3 bases short, with 4 bases between. This CDR3 spans 11 amino acids. The CDR3 sequence is CASSHDYGYTF. CDR3 in DNA: TGTGCCAGCAGCCATGACTATGGCTACACCTTC.

There are a few counts of this clone. V is TRBV19 and J is TRBJ2-5; perhaps TRBD1 as D (5 bases). This CDR3 has 14 residues. The germline V gene encodes CDR1 LNHDA and CDR2 SQIVND (reference sequence). With 4 bases removed from V and 5 bases from J, the gap between germline ends came to 14 bases. This chain's CDR3 is CASSTTQGVETQYF. As DNA, the CDR3 is TGTGCCAGTAGTACGACCCAGGGTGTGGAGACCCAGTACTTC.

The chain combines TRBV6-6 with TRBJ2-1; 8 positions match TRBD1. The trim removed 7 bases at V and 8 bases at J, leaving 16 bases unmatched. The CDR3 is 16 amino acids. Per germline, CDR1 MNHNY and CDR2 SVGAGI (reference sequence). CDR3 protein: CASKWDRTGRSHEQFF. Here the CDR3 DNA reads TGTGCCAGCAAGTGGGATAGGACAGGGCGCTCCCATGAGCAGTTCTTC.

V gene TRBV25-1 combines with J gene TRBJ2-2, with D perhaps matching TRBD1 (6 bases). This CDR3 has 16 amino acids. The germline V gene encodes CDR1 MGHDK and CDR2 SYGVNS. V shed 2 bases and J shed 1 base, with 11 bases lying between them. The CDR3 region has the DNA TGTGCCAGCAGTGAAAGGGGCAGGGGGAACACCGGGGAGCTGTTTTTT. Protein product: CASSERGRGNTGELFF.

V usage is TRBV28 and J usage is TRBJ2-7, with 9 bases matching TRBD2. V gave up 6 bases and J gave up 3 bases; unmatched junction bases: 6. Germline V gene data show CDR1 as MDHEN and CDR2 as SYDVKM. This CDR3 has 14 amino acids. The CDR3 region has the DNA TGTGCCAGCAGCCCACCAGCGGGAGGCTACGAGCAGTACTTC. It yields the protein CASSPPAGGYEQYF.

The V and J genes are TRBV2 and TRBJ2-5, with D tentatively TRBD1 (5 bases). The CDR3 consists of 14 residues. The V and J ends lost 4 bases and 2 bases respectively, with 11 bases between them. Germline CDR1 and CDR2: SNHLY and FYNNEI. For the CDR3, the DNA is TGTGCCAGCAGTGCTCAGGGAATACAAGAGACCCAGTACTTC. Translation gives CASSAQGIQETQYF.

The CDR3 DNA reads TGTGCCAGTAGAAGTGGAGGGTCTGGGGCCAACGTCCTGACTTTC. Translating it yields CASRSGGSGANVLTF. The chain employs TRBV19 and TRBJ2-6; possibly TRBD2 for D (6 bases). Trimming took 6 bases from V and 1 from J, leaving 10 bases between them. This CDR3 region has 15 residues. The germline V gene has CDR1 LNHDA and CDR2 SQIVND (reference sequence).

The rearrangement links TRBV9 to TRBJ2-3, with 11 nucleotides matching TRBD2. V was pared by 0 bases and J by 2 bases, with 5 bases of the junction left unmatched. Germline V gene sequence: CDR1 SGDLS, CDR2 YYNGEE. The CDR3 contains 17 residues. The DNA of the CDR3 is TGTGCCAGCAGCGTAGACAAACTAGCGGGAGTCACAGATACGCAGTATTTT. Its protein product is CASSVDKLAGVTDTQYF.

CDR3 sequence reads: CASSWTGTSNYEQYF. The CDR3 DNA reads as TGTGCCAGCAGCTGGACCGGGACTAGCAACTACGAGCAGTACTTC. The V gene is TRBV5-4, the J gene TRBJ2-7, with 9 bases fitting TRBD2. Germline trimming cut 3 bases from V and 3 bases from J; bases unmatched to any gene: 7. Germline assignment: CDR1 SGHNT and CDR2 YYREEE (reference sequence). The CDR3 loop spans 15 amino acids.

The DNA for the CDR3 is TGTGCCAGCAGCCCACAGGGAACCGCTAACTATGGCTACACCTTC. It is translated as CASSPQGTANYGYTF. V is TRBV2 and J is TRBJ1-2; D is perhaps TRBD1 (6 bases). Trimming removed 6 bases from V and 0 bases from J, with 14 bases in between. Germline V CDR1 and CDR2: SNHLY, FYNNEI. This CDR3 has 15 residues.